What follows are 20 T cell receptor beta chains derived from one specimen sequenced in a study of regulatory T cells in long-lasting Graves disease. Time point specified: persistent/refractory GD, antithyroid drugs over 5 years with positive TRAb. Making the TCR library involved RNA that had been extracted from PBMCs. The authors built TCR beta libraries using iRepertoire HTBI primers and Arm-PCR of CDR3 regions. From the multiplex PCR reads, TCRdb called clonotypes with MiXCR, one entry per CDR3 protein. This table holds about 430,000 distinct CDR3 sequences, 21% found once. The sample consisted of peripheral blood mononuclear cells (PBMCs), taken when the disease was refractory, from a patient treated with antithyroid drugs. These receptors were obtained from a female donor with Graves disease.

This chain joins TRBV20-1 and TRBJ1-5; D is possibly TRBD1 (6 bases). CDR3 length equals 14 residues. The ends were cut back, 2 bases at V and 5 bases at J, with 13 bases in the middle. From germline, CDR1 is DFQATT and CDR2 SNEGSKA (reference sequence). CDR3 loop: CSARPARGYQPQHF. In DNA, the CDR3 is TGCAGTGCTAGACCCGCGAGGGGGTATCAGCCCCAGCATTTT.

A word on this clonotype: This sequence may be a read error, since a much larger clone differs from it by one base. V is TRBV14 and J is TRBJ2-5; D uncertain. CDR3 length: 13 residues. The germline V gene has CDR1 SGHDN and CDR2 FVKESK. The CDR3 region has the DNA TGTGCCAGCAGCCAAGAGGGTTCAGAGACCCTGTACTTC. It encodes CASSQEGSETLYF.

As concerns this clonotype: A far larger clone is off by one base, so a read error is likely. The rearrangement uses TRBV11-2 and TRBJ2-6, with D perhaps given as TRBD1 or TRBD2 (5 bases each). The CDR3 extends over 19 amino acids. In germline, CDR1 is SGHAT, CDR2 FQNNGV. Trimming left V 6 bases short and J 1 base short, with 22 bases between. CDR3 in amino acids: CASSLPTGRGLSGANVLTF. The CDR3 DNA reads TGTGCCAGCAGTTTGCCGACGGGACGGGGATTATCTGGGGCCAACGTCCTGACTTTC. Together with reference TRBV11-2 and TRBJ2-6, the CDR3 gives the full variable domain: EAGVAQSPRYKIIEKRQSVAFWCNPISGHATLYWYQQILGQGPKLLIQFQNNGVVDDSQLPKDRFSAERLKGVDSTLKIQPAKLEDSAVYLCASSLPTGRGLSGANVLTFGAGSRLTVL.

This clonotype was recorded at least ten times. The rearrangement joins TRBV28 to TRBJ1-5; the match to TRBD1 covers 7 bases. The length of the CDR3 is 15 residues. Germline CDR1 is MDHEN and CDR2 is SYDVKM. V lost 8 bases, J lost 4 bases, and 11 bases stayed unmatched. In DNA form, the CDR3 reads TGTGCCAGCGCCGCTCGGGACAGATTTAATCAGCCCCAGCATTTT. Translation: CASAARDRFNQPQHF.

The CDR3 spells CASSQPPRRGAENTEAFF. For the CDR3, the DNA is TGTGCCAGCAGCCAGCCCCCAAGGAGGGGAGCCGAGAACACTGAAGCTTTCTTT. This chain connects TRBV14 to TRBJ1-1, with D possibly TRBD1 on 5 matching bases. The germline V gene has CDR1 SGHDN and CDR2 FVKESK. With 3 bases removed from V and 1 base from J, the gap between germline ends came to 21 bases. The CDR3 extends over 18 amino acids.

The chain combines TRBV20-1 with TRBJ2-3; D gene uncertain. V lost 6 bases to trimming and J lost 0 bases, with 10 bases between them. There are 13 residues in the CDR3. Germline V gene lookup returns CDR1 DFQATT and CDR2 SNEGSKA (reference sequence). CDR3 sequence: CSAGPRSTDTQYF. In DNA form, the CDR3 reads TGCAGTGCAGGGCCCAGGAGCACAGATACGCAGTATTTT.

Many counts were recorded for this clonotype. This sequence joins TRBV20-1 and TRBJ1-5; D is undetermined. In germline, CDR1 is DFQATT, CDR2 SNEGSKA (reference sequence). CDR3 length: 13 amino acids. V lost 2 bases, J lost 3 bases, and 8 bases lay in between. CDR3 amino acids: CSARLDPNQPQHF. DNA of the CDR3: TGCAGTGCTAGACTCGACCCCAATCAGCCCCAGCATTTT.

This clonotype was seen at least ten times. The V and J genes are TRBV28 and TRBJ1-6, with D possibly TRBD1 on 6 matching bases. In germline, CDR1 is MDHEN, CDR2 SYDVKM. The CDR3 is 15 residues long. V lost 2 bases, J lost 7 bases, and 12 bases lay in between. CDR3 sequence reads: CASSLGGAGNSPLHF. The DNA of the CDR3 is TGTGCCAGCAGTTTAGGGGGGGCTGGGAATTCACCCCTCCACTTT.

This clonotype was found a few times. The chain is built from TRBV11-2 and TRBJ1-1, with 7 bases that match TRBD1. The CDR3 has 18 amino acids. The ends lost 2 bases at V and 2 bases at J; junction bases unmatched: 14. Germline assignment: CDR1 SGHAT and CDR2 FQNNGV. This CDR3 is CASSLFGPQGVGNTEAFF. In DNA form, the CDR3 reads TGTGCCAGCAGCTTATTTGGCCCCCAGGGGGTTGGAAACACTGAAGCTTTCTTT.

This clonotype was recorded at least ten times. This rearrangement joins TRBV3-1 to TRBJ2-2, with D unclear. V was cut by 4 bases and J by 0 bases, with 6 bases left in between. The V gene's germline CDR1 is LGHDT and CDR2 YNNKEL (reference sequence). CDR3 size: 14 residues. CDR3 nucleotides: TGTGCCAGCAGCCGGGTAGCGAACACCGGGGAGCTGTTTTTT. Its protein product is CASSRVANTGELFF.

The table lists this clonotype with a count of one. Only one base separates this from a far larger clonotype, so it likely reflects a read error. This chain uses TRBV6-2 or TRBV6-3 with TRBJ1-2, with unresolved D. V lost 5 bases to trimming and J lost 5 bases, with 15 bases between them. This CDR3 region has 14 residues. Germline CDR1 reads MNHEY; CDR2 reads SVGEGT. In nucleotides, the CDR3 is TGTGCCAGCAGTGCATCCGGACGGGATTATGGCTACACCTTC. Its translation is CASSASGRDYGYTF.

This chain joins TRBV2 and TRBJ1-2; D may be TRBD1 (6 bases). Trimming took 9 bases from V and 3 from J, leaving 20 bases between them. This CDR3 is built from 15 residues. CDR1 SNHLY and CDR2 FYNNEI come from the germline V gene. The DNA for the CDR3 is TGTGCCAGTTTACGGCAGGGGTCCACACACTATGGCTACACCTTC. It codes for CASLRQGSTHYGYTF. Filled out from reference TRBV2 and TRBJ1-2, the complete variable domain reads EPEVTQTPSHQVTQMGQEVILRCVPISNHLYFYWYRQILGQKVEFLVSFYNNEISEKSEIFDDQFSVERPDGSNFTLKIRSTKLEDSAMYFCASLRQGSTHYGYTFGSGTRLTVV.

This clonotype was observed many times. The chain employs TRBV18 and TRBJ2-5; unclear D gene. V lost 3 bases, J lost 3 bases, and 5 bases lay in between. The CDR3 has 12 residues. CDR1 and CDR2 (germline): KGHSH, LQKENI. DNA of the CDR3: TGTGCCAGCTCACCCGAAGAAGAGACCCAGTACTTC. It codes for CASSPEEETQYF.

This clonotype has at least ten counts. The gene calls are TRBV7-3 and TRBJ2-2; D is undetermined. There are 14 residues in the CDR3. Trimming pared 1 base from V and 1 base from J, leaving 4 bases between. Per the germline V gene, CDR1 is SGHTA and CDR2 is FQGTGA. CDR3 nucleotides: TGTGCCAGCAGCTTAATACAGAACACCGGGGAGCTGTTTTTT. Encoded protein: CASSLIQNTGELFF.

This clonotype was detected a few times. The chain links TRBV10-3 to TRBJ2-5; 9 bases fit TRBD1. The CDR3 is made up of 15 amino acids. V was pared by 2 bases and J by 4 bases, with 5 bases of the junction left unmatched. Per the germline V gene, CDR1 is ENHRY and CDR2 is SYGVKD. CDR3 DNA sequence: TGTGCCATCAGTGAGGACAGGGGGAACGGAGAGACCCAGTACTTC. Its protein product is CAISEDRGNGETQYF.

The chain employs TRBV11-2 and TRBJ1-5; TRBD1 is a possible D gene (5 bases). The CDR3 totals 14 residues. V was trimmed by 7 bases and J by 5 bases, leaving 15 bases between them. Germline V gene data show CDR1 as SGHAT and CDR2 as FQNNGV. The CDR3 coding sequence is TGTGCCAGCAACAATAAAGGAGGGGATCAGCCCCAGCATTTT. Amino acids: CASNNKGGDQPQHF.

The chain is built from TRBV6-2 or TRBV6-3 and TRBJ2-6; TRBD1 aligns across 8 bases. The CDR3 contains 17 residues. Unmatched junction bases numbered 10, after V lost 7 bases and J lost 2 bases. Germline V gene data show CDR1 as MNHEY and CDR2 as SVGEGT. CDR3 loop: CASTKTGGRPGANVLTF. As DNA, the CDR3 is TGTGCCAGCACCAAAACAGGGGGGCGACCTGGGGCCAACGTCCTGACTTTC.

This sequence joins TRBV28 and TRBJ2-1; D gene ambiguous. This CDR3 is built from 15 residues. V gave up 3 bases and J gave up 5 bases, with 14 bases separating them. Germline values: CDR1 MDHEN, CDR2 SYDVKM. This CDR3 reads CASSFGRVGNNEQFF. The CDR3 DNA is TGTGCCAGCAGTTTCGGTAGGGTGGGCAACAATGAGCAGTTCTTC. The complete variable domain, with remaining parts taken from reference TRBV28 and TRBJ2-1, reads DVKVTQSSRYLVKRTGEKVFLECVQDMDHENMFWYRQDPGLGLRLIYFSYDVKMKEKGDIPEGYSVSREKKERFSLILESASTNQTSMYLCASSFGRVGNNEQFFGPGTRLTVL.

This chain uses TRBV6-9 with TRBJ2-7; 10 bases line up with TRBD2. Germline V gives CDR1 MNHGY, CDR2 SVAAGI. This CDR3 comprises 15 residues. V was clipped by 4 bases and J by 6 bases; unmatched bases: 9. CDR3 sequence: CASSFYLAGEGEQYF. DNA for the CDR3: TGTGCCAGCAGTTTCTATCTAGCGGGAGAGGGCGAGCAGTACTTC.

About this clonotype itself: A read error may be the cause here, since a much bigger clone is one base away. The final CDR3 position lacks the conserved phenylalanine or tryptophan, pointing to a likely read error. The V gene is TRBV6-1, the J gene TRBJ1-4; 10 bases map to TRBD1. V lost 6 bases, J lost 3 bases, and 4 bases stayed unmatched. The germline gives CDR1 MNHNS, CDR2 SASEGT. CDR3 size: 15 residues. The DNA for the CDR3 is TGTGCCAGCAGCCGCGGACAGGGGGCTAATGAAAAACTGTTTCTT. This sequence encodes CASSRGQGANEKLFL.